Listed below are T cell receptor beta chains from one sample, sequenced in a study of cytomegalovirus exposure and HLA in healthy donors. Data came from immunoSEQ multiplex PCR; TCRdb stores just in-frame clones and leaves some out. The table includes about 130,000 clones, more than 60% detected once. Specimen: PBMCs. The receptors here all came from a woman in her thirties or forties in good health and CMV-seropositive. The CDR3 runs from the conserved cysteine through the conserved F or W. The D gene is left open where the match is weak. Part of the rows lack a size; the others show once, few, many or a class for expanded clones.

TRBJ1-1 | NA | TRBV5-1 | NA | TGCGCCAGCAGCTTGGGACAGTTGGGTCAAGAAGCTTTCTTT | CASSLGQLGQEAFF
TRBJ1-1 | NA | TRBV30 | NA | TGTGCCTGGAGCGAACAGGGGAACACTGAAGCTTTCTTT | CAWSEQGNTEAFF
TRBJ1-5 | few | TRBV15 | TRBD1 | TGTGCCACCAGCAGAGTAGGAACAGGGGACAATCAGCCCCAGCATTTT | CATSRVGTGDNQPQHF
TRBJ1-1 | NA | TRBV20-1 | NA | TGCAGTGCGTGGACACACACTGAAGCTTTCTTT | CSAWTHTEAFF
TRBJ2-7 | once | TRBV2 | NA | TGTGCCAGCAGTCCCCGACTAGTGGGAAGCTACGAGCAGTACTTC | CASSPRLVGSYEQYF
TRBJ1-5 | NA | TRBV1 | NA | TGCACCAGCAGCCAAGATAGGCAGGGGTGGAGCAATCAGCCCCAGCATTTT | CTSSQDRQGWSNQPQHF
TRBJ2-1 | NA | TRBV29-1 | TRBD1 | TGCAGCGTTGAAACAGCAGGGGGTAGCTCCTACAATGAGCAGTTCTTC | CSVETAGGSSYNEQFF
TRBJ1-1 | NA | TRBV7-2 | TRBD1 | TGTGCCAGCAGCCCCGAGGTGGGACAGGGTACCTCTGAAGCTTTCTTT | CASSPEVGQGTSEAFF
TRBJ1-2 | NA | TRBV5-5 | NA | TGTGCCAGCAGCCCCCGCCCGGGTGGTTCTAACTATGGCTACACCTTC | CASSPRPGGSNYGYTF
TRBJ1-1 | NA | TRBV7-9 | NA | TGTGCCAGCAGCTTACGGGGTGGGGTATGGACTGAAGCTTTCTTT | CASSLRGGVWTEAFF
TRBJ2-5 | NA | TRBV5-1 | NA | TGCGCCAGCAGCTTGTTTACCGGTCCACAAGAGACCCAGTACTTC | CASSLFTGPQETQYF
TRBJ2-7 | NA | TRBV30 | NA | TGTGCCTGGAGTGTGGCTGATTACGAGCAGTACTTC | CAWSVADYEQYF
TRBJ2-2 | NA | TRBV9 | NA | TGTGCCAGCCATTTCACCCCGGGTAGGGATGGCGGGCCGAACACCGGGGAGCTGTTTTTT | CASHFTPGRDGGPNTGELFF
TRBJ1-5 | NA | TRBV30 | NA | TGTGCCTGGAGCGGGGGGGCCCTTAGCAATCAGCCCCAGCATTTT | CAWSGGALSNQPQHF
TRBJ1-6 | NA | TRBV4-1 | TRBD1 | TGCGCCAGCAGCCGTTGGGACAGGGAGGGGTACTCCTATAATTCACCCCTCCACTTT | CASSRWDREGYSYNSPLHF
TRBJ2-7 | NA | TRBV6-1 | TRBD2 | TGTGCCAGCAGAAGACTAGCGGGGGGGCGCGAGCAGTACTTC | CASRRLAGGREQYF
TRBJ1-4 | once | TRBV5-1 | TRBD1 | TGCGCCAGCAGCTTGGCCGCATCGGACAGGGGTGAAAAACTGTTTTTT | CASSLAASDRGEKLFF
TRBJ2-7 | NA | TRBV27 | TRBD2 | TGTGCCAGCAGTTTAACCTTCCCCATAGCGGGGGGTTCTTACGAGCAGTACTTC | CASSLTFPIAGGSYEQYF
TRBJ2-7 | few | TRBV7-8 | TRBD1 | TGTGCCAGCAGCACCCAACAGGGGGCCTACGAGCAGTACTTC | CASSTQQGAYEQYF
TRBJ1-1 | NA | TRBV2 | NA | TGTGCCAGCTCGGGGGAGGGGACTGAAGCTTTCTTT | CASSGEGTEAFF
TRBJ1-2 | few | TRBV15 | NA | TGTGCCACCAGCAGCTCAGTAGTGGGGGGGCTCGGCTACACCTTC | CATSSSVVGGLGYTF
TRBJ1-4 | few | TRBV19 | TRBD1 | TGTGCCAGTAGCTCCTGGACAGGGAAGGGTGAAAAACTGTTTTTT | CASSSWTGKGEKLFF
TRBJ1-1 | NA | TRBV19 | TRBD1 | TGTGCCAGTAGTATGATCGACAGGGGGAAGGTCGCTGAAGCTTTCTTT | CASSMIDRGKVAEAFF